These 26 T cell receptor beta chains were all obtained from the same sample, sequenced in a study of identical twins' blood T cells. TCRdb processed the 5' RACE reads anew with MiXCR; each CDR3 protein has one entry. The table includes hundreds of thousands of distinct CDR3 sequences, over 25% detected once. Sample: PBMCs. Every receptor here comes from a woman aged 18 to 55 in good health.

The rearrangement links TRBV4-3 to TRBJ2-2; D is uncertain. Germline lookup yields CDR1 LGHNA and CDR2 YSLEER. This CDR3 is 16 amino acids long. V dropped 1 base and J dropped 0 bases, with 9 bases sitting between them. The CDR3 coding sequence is TGCGCCAGCAGCCAAGGGCGCGGAACGAACACCGGGGAGCTGTTTTTT. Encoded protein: CASSQGRGTNTGELFF.

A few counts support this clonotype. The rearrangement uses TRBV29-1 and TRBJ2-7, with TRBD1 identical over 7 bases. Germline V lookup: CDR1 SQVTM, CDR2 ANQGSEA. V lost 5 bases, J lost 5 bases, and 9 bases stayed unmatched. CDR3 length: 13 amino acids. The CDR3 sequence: CSVLEGGVNEQYF. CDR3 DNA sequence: TGCAGCGTTCTGGAAGGGGGCGTAAACGAGCAGTACTTC.

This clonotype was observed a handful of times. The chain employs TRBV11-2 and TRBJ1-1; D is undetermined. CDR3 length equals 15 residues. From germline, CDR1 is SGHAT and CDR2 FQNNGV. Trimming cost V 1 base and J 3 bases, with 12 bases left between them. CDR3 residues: CASSLAGSHYTEAFF. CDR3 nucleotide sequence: TGTGCCAGCAGCTTAGCTGGCAGCCACTACACTGAAGCTTTCTTT.

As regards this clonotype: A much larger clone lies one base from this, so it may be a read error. CDR3 loop: CSARGAPNQPQHF. The CDR3 bases are TGCAGTGCTAGAGGGGCACCGAATCAGCCCCAGCATTTT. This sequence joins TRBV20-1 and TRBJ1-5, with D uncertain. Germline V gene sequence: CDR1 DFQATT, CDR2 SNEGSKA (reference sequence). The V end was cut by 1 base, the J end by 4 bases, with 8 bases between. The CDR3 runs 13 residues.

As DNA, the CDR3 is TGTGCCAGCAGTCCTCGGTTTGGCAGCGGATTCATGGACACTGAAGCTTTCTTT. Its protein is CASSPRFGSGFMDTEAFF. This sequence joins TRBV27 and TRBJ1-1; D not certain. Trimming took off 5 bases at V and 3 bases at J, with 25 bases between the two ends. CDR1 and CDR2 from the germline V gene are MNHEY and SMNVEV (reference sequence). The CDR3 consists of 18 residues.

CDR3: CSVEASLAGLQETQYF. CDR3 coding DNA: TGCAGCGTTGAAGCCTCGCTAGCGGGCCTCCAAGAGACCCAGTACTTC. This rearrangement joins TRBV29-1 to TRBJ2-5; the match to TRBD2 covers 8 bases. In germline, CDR1 is SQVTM, CDR2 ANQGSEA. V lost 1 base and J lost 1; bases outside the gene matches: 8. CDR3 length equals 16 residues.

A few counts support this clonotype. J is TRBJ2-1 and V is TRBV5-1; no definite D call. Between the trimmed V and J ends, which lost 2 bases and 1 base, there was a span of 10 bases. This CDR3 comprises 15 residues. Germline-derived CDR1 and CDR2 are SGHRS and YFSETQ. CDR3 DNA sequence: TGCGCCAGCAGCTTAGGGCACCTTTCCTACAATGAGCAGTTCTTC. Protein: CASSLGHLSYNEQFF.

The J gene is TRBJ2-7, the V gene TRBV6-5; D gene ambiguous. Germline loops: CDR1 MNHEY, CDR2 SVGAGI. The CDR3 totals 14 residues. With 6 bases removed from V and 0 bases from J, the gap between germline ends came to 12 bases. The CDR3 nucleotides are TGTGCCAGCAGGTCATCTAGGGACTCCTACGAGCAGTACTTC. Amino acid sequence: CASRSSRDSYEQYF.

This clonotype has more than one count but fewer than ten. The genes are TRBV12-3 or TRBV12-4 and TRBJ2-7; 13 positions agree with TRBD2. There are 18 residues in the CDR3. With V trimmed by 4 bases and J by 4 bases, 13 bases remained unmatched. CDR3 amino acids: CASSSPGLAGVSRYEQYF. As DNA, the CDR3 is TGTGCCAGCAGTTCCCCCGGACTAGCGGGAGTTTCGCGTTACGAGCAGTACTTC.

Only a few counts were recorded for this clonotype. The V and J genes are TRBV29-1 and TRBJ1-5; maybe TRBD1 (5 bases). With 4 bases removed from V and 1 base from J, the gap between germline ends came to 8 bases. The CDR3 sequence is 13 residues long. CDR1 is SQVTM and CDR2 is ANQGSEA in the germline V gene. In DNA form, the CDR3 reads TGCAGCGTTGGGACATCAAGCAATCAGCCCCAGCATTTT. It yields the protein CSVGTSSNQPQHF. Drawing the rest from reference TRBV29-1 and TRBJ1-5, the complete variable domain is SAVISQKPSRDICQRGTSLTIQCQVDSQVTMMFWYRQQPGQSLTLIATANQGSEATYESGFVIDKFPISRPNLTFSTLTVSNMSPEDSSIYLCSVGTSSNQPQHFGDGTRLSIL.

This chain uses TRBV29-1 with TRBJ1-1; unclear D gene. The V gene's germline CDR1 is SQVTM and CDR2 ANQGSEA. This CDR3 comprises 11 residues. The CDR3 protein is CRTGRNTEAFF. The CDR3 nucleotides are TGCAGAACGGGCAGGAACACTGAAGCTTTCTTT.

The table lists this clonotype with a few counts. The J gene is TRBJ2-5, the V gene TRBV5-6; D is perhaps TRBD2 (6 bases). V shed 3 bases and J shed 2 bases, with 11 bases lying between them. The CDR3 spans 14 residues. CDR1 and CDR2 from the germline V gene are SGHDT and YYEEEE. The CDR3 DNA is TGTGCCAGCAGCTCGGGACTTCTACAAGAGACCCAGTACTTC. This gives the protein CASSSGLLQETQYF. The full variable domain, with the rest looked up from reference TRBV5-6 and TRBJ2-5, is DAGVTQSPTHLIKTRGQQVTLRCSPKSGHDTVSWYQQALGQGPQFIFQYYEEEERQRGNFPDRFSGHQFPNYSSELNVNALLLGDSALYLCASSSGLLQETQYFGPGTRLLVL.

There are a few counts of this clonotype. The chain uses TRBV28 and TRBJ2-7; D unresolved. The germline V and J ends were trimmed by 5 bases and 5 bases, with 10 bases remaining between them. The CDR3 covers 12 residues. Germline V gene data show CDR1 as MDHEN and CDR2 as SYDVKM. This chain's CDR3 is CASSINFHEQYF. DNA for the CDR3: TGTGCCAGCAGTATTAACTTCCACGAGCAGTACTTC.

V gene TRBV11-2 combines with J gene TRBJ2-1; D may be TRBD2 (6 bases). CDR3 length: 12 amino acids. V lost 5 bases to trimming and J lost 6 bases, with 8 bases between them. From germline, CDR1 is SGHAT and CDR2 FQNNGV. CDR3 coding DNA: TGTGCCAGCAGCGATAGCGGCAATGAGCAGTTCTTC. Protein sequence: CASSDSGNEQFF.

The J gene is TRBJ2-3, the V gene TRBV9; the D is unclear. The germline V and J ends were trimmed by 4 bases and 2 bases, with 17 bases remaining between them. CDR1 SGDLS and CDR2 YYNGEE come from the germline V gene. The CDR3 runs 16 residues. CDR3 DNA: TGTGCCAGCAGCCCCGGAGCTCTACGTTTCACAGATACGCAGTATTTT. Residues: CASSPGALRFTDTQYF.

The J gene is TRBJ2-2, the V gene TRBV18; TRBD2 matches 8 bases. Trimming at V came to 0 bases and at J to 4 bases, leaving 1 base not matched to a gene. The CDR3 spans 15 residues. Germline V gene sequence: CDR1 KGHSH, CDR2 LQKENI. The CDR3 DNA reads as TGTGCCAGCTCACCACCTAGCGGGATCACCGGGGAGCTGTTTTTT. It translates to CASSPPSGITGELFF.

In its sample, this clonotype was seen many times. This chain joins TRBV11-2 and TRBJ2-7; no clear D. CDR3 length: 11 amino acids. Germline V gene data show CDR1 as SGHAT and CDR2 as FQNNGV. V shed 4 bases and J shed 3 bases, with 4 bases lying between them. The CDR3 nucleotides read TGTGCCAGCAGCTCAGGCTACGAGCAGTACTTC. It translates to CASSSGYEQYF.

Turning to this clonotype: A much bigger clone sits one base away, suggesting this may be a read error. Here the CDR3 DNA reads TGTGCCATCCTTGGGGTGAACCATGGCTACACCTTC. Amino acid sequence: CAILGVNHGYTF. The chain joins TRBV10-3 to TRBJ1-2; D uncertain. Between the trimmed V and J ends, which lost 8 bases and 6 bases, there was a span of 13 bases. This CDR3 is built from 12 residues. Germline V gene data show CDR1 as ENHRY and CDR2 as SYGVKD.

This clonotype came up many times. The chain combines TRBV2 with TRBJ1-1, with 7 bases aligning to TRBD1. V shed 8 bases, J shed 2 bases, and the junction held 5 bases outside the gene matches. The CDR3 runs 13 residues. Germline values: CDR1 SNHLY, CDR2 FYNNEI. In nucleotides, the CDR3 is TGTGCCAGCCGGGACAGAAGAAACACTGAAGCTTTCTTT. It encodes CASRDRRNTEAFF.

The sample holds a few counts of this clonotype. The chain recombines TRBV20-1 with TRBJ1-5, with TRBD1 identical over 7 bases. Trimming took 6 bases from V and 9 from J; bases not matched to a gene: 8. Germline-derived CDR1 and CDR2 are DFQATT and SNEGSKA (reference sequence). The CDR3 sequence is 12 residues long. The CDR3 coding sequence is TGCAGTGCACAAGACAGGGCCGGGCCCCAGCATTTT. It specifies CSAQDRAGPQHF.

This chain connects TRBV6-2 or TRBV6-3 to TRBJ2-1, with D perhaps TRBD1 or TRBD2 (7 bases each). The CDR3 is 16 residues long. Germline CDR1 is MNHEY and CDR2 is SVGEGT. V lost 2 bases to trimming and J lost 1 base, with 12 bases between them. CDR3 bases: TGTGCCAGCAGTTACAGGGGGCGGGGGTCCTACAATGAGCAGTTCTTC. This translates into CASSYRGRGSYNEQFF.

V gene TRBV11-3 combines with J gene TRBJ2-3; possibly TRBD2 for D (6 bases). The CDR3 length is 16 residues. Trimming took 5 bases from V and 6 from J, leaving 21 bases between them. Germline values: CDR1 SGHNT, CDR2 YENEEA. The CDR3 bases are TGTGCCAGCAGCCAAAGGTCCGGTCTAGCGAGCGATACGCAGTATTTT. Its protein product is CASSQRSGLASDTQYF.

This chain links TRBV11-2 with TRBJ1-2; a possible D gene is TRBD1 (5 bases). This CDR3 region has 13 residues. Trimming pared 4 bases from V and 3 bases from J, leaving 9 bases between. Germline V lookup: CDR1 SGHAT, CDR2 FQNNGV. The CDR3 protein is CASSWGRDYGYTF. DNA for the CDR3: TGTGCCAGCAGCTGGGGACGGGACTATGGCTACACCTTC.

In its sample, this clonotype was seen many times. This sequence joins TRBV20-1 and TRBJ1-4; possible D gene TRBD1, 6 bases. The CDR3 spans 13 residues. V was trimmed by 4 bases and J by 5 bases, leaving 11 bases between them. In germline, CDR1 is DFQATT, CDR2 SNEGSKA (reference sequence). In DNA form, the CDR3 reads TGCAGTGCTACTAGACAGGCCAATGAAAAACTGTTTTTT. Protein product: CSATRQANEKLFF.

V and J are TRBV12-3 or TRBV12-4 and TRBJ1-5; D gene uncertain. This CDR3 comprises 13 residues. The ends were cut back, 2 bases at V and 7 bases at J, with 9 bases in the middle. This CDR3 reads CASSLSWVQPQHF. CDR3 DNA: TGTGCCAGCAGTTTAAGTTGGGTCCAGCCCCAGCATTTT.

Written as DNA, the CDR3 is TGCAGTGCGGTGTATAGCAATCAGCCCCAGCATTTT. Translated: CSAVYSNQPQHF. This chain uses TRBV20-1 with TRBJ1-5; D is uncertain. V lost 6 bases and J lost 0, with 6 bases in between. The CDR3 is 12 residues long. Per germline, CDR1 DFQATT and CDR2 SNEGSKA (reference sequence).